This T cell receptor beta chain was identified during a study of blood T cell repertoires in COVID-19. Study-level information: Italy, Spain and the United States were the sources of the convalescent and acute COVID-19 samples.

Clones were sequenced by immunoSEQ multiplex PCR, and TCRdb holds only the in-frame ones, with some missing. Of 250,000 to 300,000 clones in the sample, nearly 90% were seen once. The receptor comes from a young woman who had recovered from COVID-19. Specimen: PBMCs or T cells enriched from blood (not recorded which).

The CDR3 DNA reads TGCAGCGCAACAGGGTGGGGAGCTCCTGAAGCTTTCTTT. It specifies CSATGWGAPEAFF. J is TRBJ1-1 and V is TRBV29-1; TRBD1 is a possible D gene (6 bases). Trimming removed 7 bases at V and 6 bases at J, with 18 bases between. Germline V gene data show CDR1 as SQVTM and CDR2 as ANQGSEA. The CDR3 length is 13 residues.